One TCR beta chain is described in this entry. The sample is drawn from a study of Ad26.COV2.S vaccination and SARS-CoV-2 variants. The method was immunoSEQ multiplex PCR; TCRdb's version includes in-frame clones alone and lacks a portion of them. Found here are about 350,000 clones, roughly 94% of them singletons; the top ten hold about 3.9%. The germline V gene encodes CDR1 SGDLS and CDR2 YYNGEE. With 5 bases removed from V and 0 bases from J, the gap between germline ends came to 7 bases. The CDR3 totals 13 residues. The rearrangement joins TRBV9 to TRBJ2-3; D is uncertain. The origin of this receptor is a human donor who had recovered from COVID-19. The starting material was peripheral blood, obtained after recovery from COVID-19. CDR3 amino acids: CASRADSTDTQYF. The CDR3 nucleotides read TGTGCCAGCAGGGCTGATAGCACAGATACGCAGTATTTT.